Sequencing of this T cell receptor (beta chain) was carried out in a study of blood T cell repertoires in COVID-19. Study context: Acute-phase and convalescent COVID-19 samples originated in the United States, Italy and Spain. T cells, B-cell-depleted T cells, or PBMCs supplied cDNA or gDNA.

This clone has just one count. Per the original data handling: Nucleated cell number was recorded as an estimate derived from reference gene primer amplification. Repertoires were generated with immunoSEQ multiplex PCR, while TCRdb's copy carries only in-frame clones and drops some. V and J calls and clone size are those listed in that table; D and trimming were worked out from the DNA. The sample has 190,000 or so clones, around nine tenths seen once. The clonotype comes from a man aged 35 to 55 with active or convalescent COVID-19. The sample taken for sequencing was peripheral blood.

CDR3 region: CASSLSSGGQETQYF. The CDR3 DNA reads as TGTGCCAGCAGCTTAAGCTCGGGGGGACAAGAGACCCAGTACTTC. V gene TRBV7-9 combines with J gene TRBJ2-5; 7 nucleotides align to TRBD2. This CDR3 comprises 15 residues. With 2 bases clipped from V and 2 bases from J, the junction kept 5 bases outside the gene matches. CDR1 is SEHNR and CDR2 is FQNEAQ in the germline V gene (reference sequence).